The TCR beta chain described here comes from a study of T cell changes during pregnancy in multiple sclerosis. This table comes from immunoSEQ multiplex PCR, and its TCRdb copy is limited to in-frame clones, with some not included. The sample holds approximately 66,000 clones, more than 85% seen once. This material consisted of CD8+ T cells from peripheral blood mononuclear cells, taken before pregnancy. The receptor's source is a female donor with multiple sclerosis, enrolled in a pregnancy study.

The CDR3 loop is CASSDTGSYNEQFF. Written as DNA, the CDR3 is TGTGCCAGCTCTGATACGGGATCCTACAATGAGCAGTTCTTC. The chain carries TRBV18 and TRBJ2-1, with TRBD2 as a possible D gene (5 bases). Germline-derived CDR1 and CDR2 are KGHSH and LQKENI. The CDR3 covers 14 residues. V shed 6 bases and J shed 1 base, with 10 bases lying between them.